A single T cell receptor (beta chain) is shown here with its context. The antigen is not known. This sample stems from a study of T-cell memory formation after mild COVID-19. Study in general: Largely donor-specific TCR clusters were found. Regarding the study as a whole: Among CD4+ contracting clones, most were CM and EM, and CD8+ ones EMRA.

Germline CDR1 and CDR2: SGHRS and YFSETQ. The CDR3 has 13 amino acids. V was shortened by 4 bases and J by 3 bases, with 10 bases between the two germline ends. MiXCR, applied by TCRdb to the 5' RACE reads, yields one record per CDR3 protein. The data hold approximately 300,000 distinct CDR3 sequences, with approximately 19% observed a single time. This sequence originates from a man in his late teens or twenties who had mild COVID-19 (a few samples of this study predate the infection). Cell type and time point are not known. This chain links TRBV5-1 with TRBJ1-1; D might be TRBD1 (5 bases). Sequenced input: PBMCs or a T cell subset sorted from them (not recorded which). CDR3 coding DNA: TGCGCCAGCAGCCAATTGACAGACACTGAAGCTTTCTTT. It yields the protein CASSQLTDTEAFF.